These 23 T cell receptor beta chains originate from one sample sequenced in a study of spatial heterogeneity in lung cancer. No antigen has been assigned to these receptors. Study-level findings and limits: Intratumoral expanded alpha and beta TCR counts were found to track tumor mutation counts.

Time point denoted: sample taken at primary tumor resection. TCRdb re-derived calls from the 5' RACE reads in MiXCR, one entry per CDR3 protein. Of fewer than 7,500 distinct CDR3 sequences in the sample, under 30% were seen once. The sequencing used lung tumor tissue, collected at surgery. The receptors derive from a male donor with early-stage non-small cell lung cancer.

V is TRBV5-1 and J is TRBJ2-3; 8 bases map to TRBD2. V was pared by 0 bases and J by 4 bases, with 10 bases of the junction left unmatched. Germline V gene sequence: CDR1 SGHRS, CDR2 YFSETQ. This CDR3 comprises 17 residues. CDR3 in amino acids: CASSLASAGGRADTQYF. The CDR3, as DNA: TGCGCCAGCAGCTTGGCCTCGGCGGGAGGTCGGGCAGATACGCAGTATTTT.

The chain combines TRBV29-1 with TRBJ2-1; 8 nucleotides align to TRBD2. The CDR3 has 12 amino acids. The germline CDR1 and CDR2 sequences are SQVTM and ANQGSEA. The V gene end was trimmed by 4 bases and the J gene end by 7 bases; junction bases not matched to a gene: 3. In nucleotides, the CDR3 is TGCAGCGTTGTACTAGCGGTAAATGAGCAGTTCTTC. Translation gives CSVVLAVNEQFF.

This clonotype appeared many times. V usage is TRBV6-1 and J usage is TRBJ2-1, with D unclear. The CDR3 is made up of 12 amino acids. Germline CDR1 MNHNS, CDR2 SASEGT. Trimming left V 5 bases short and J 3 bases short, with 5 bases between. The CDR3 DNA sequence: TGTGCCAGCAGTAGACACTACAATGAGCAGTTCTTC. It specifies CASSRHYNEQFF.

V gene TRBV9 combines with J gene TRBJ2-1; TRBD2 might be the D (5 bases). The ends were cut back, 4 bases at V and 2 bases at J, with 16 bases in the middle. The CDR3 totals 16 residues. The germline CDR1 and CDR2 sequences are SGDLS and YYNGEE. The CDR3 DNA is TGTGCCAGCAGCCCCCGGGGAGCGGTGACCTACAATGAGCAGTTCTTC. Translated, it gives CASSPRGAVTYNEQFF.

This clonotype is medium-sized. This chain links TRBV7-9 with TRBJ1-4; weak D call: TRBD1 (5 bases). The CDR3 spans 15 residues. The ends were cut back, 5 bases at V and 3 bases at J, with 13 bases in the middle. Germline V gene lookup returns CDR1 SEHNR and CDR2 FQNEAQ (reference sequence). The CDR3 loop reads CASSPPLGANEKLFF. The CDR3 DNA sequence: TGTGCCAGCAGCCCTCCTCTAGGGGCTAATGAAAAACTGTTTTTT.

The CDR3 bases are TGTGCCAGCAGTCGACAGGGGGCGCGAACAGATACGCAGTATTTT. Protein product: CASSRQGARTDTQYF. The genes are TRBV12-3 or TRBV12-4 and TRBJ2-3; 10 bases align to TRBD1. J lost 3 bases, V lost 5 bases, and 5 bases had no gene match. The CDR3 totals 15 residues.

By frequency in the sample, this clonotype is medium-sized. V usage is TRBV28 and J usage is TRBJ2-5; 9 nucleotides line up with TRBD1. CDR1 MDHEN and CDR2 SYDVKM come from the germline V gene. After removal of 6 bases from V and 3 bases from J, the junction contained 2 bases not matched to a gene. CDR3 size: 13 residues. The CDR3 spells CASRRQGEETQYF. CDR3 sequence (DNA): TGTGCCAGCAGACGACAGGGGGAAGAGACCCAGTACTTC.

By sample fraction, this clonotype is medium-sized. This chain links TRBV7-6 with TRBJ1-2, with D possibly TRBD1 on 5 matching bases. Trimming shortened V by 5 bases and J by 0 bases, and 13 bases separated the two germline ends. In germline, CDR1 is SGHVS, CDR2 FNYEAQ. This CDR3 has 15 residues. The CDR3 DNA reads TGTGCCAGCAGCCCACGGGACTCGTCTAACTATGGCTACACCTTC. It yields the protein CASSPRDSSNYGYTF. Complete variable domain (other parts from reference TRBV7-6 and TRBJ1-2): GAGVSQSPRYKVTKRGQDVALRCDPISGHVSLYWYRQALGQGPEFLTYFNYEAQQDKSGLPNDRFSAERPEGSISTLTIQRTEQRDSAMYRCASSPRDSSNYGYTFGSGTRLTVV.

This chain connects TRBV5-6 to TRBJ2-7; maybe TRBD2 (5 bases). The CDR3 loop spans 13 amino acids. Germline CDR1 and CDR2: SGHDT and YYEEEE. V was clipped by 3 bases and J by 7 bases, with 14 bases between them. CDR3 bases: TGTGCCAGCAGCTGGGCAGGTTCGGGGGAGCAGTACTTC. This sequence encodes CASSWAGSGEQYF.

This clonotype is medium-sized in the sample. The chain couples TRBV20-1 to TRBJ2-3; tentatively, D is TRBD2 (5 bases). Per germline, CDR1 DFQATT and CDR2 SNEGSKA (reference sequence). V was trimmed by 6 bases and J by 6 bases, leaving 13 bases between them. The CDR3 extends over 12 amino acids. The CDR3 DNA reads TGCAGTGCACACACTAGGTCGGATACGCAGTATTTT. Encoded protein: CSAHTRSDTQYF.

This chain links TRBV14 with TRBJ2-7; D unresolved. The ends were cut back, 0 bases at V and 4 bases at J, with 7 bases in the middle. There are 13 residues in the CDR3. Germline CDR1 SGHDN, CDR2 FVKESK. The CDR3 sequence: CASSQDLVYEQYF. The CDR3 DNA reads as TGTGCCAGCAGCCAAGATCTCGTATACGAGCAGTACTTC.

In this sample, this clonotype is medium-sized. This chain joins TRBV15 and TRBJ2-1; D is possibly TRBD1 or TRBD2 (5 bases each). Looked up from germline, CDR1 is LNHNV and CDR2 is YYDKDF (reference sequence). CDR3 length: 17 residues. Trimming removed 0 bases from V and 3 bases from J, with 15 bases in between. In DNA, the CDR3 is TGTGCCACCAGCAGAGAGGGAGACAGCTTCTTCTACAATGAGCAGTTCTTC. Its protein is CATSREGDSFFYNEQFF.

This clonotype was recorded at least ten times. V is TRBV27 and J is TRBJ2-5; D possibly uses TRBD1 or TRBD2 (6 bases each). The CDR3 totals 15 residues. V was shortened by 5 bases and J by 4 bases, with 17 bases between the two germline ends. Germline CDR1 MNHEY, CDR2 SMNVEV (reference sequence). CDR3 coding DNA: TGTGCCAGCAGTCCTCGGGGGCAGTGGGGAGAGACCCAGTACTTC. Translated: CASSPRGQWGETQYF.

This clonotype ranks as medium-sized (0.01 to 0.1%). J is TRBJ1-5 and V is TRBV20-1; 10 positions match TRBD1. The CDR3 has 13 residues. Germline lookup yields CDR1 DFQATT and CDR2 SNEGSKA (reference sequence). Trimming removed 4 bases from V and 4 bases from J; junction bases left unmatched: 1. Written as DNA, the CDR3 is TGCAGTGCTACGGGACAGGGGAATCAGCCCCAGCATTTT. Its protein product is CSATGQGNQPQHF.

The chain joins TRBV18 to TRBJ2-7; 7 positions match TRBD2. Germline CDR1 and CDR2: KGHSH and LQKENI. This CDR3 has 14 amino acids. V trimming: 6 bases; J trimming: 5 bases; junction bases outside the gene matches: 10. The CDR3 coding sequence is TGTGCCAGCTCTCTTTCTAAGGGAGGGGACGAGCAGTACTTC. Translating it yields CASSLSKGGDEQYF.

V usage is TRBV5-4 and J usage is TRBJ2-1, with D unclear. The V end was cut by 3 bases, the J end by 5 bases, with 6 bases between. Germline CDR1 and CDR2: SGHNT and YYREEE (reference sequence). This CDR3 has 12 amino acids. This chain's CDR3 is CASSYRNNEQFF. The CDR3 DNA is TGTGCCAGCAGCTATCGAAACAATGAGCAGTTCTTC.

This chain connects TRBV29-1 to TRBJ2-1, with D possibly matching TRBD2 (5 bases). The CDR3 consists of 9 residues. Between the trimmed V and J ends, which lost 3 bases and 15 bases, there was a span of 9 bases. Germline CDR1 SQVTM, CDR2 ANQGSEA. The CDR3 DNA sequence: TGCAGCGTTGACGAGGGCCCGTTCTTC. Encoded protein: CSVDEGPFF.

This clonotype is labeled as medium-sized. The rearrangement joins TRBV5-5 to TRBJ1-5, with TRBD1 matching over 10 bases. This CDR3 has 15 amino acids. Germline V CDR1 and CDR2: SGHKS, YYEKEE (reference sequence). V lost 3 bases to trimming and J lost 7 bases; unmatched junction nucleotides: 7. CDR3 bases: TGTGCCAGCAGCTGGGGACAGGGGATCAGGCAGCCCCAGCATTTT. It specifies CASSWGQGIRQPQHF.

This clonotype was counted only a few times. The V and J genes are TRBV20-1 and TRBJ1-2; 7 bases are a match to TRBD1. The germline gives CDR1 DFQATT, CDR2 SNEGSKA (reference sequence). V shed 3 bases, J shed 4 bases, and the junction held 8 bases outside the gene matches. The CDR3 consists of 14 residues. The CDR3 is CSASTTGVGYGYTF. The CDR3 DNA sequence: TGCAGTGCTAGCACCACAGGGGTCGGCTATGGCTACACCTTC.

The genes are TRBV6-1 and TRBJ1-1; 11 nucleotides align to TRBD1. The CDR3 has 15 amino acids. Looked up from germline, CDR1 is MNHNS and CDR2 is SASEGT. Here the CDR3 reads CAGSEPGTGGTEAFF. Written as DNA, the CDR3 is TGTGCTGGCAGTGAACCAGGGACAGGGGGCACTGAAGCTTTCTTT.

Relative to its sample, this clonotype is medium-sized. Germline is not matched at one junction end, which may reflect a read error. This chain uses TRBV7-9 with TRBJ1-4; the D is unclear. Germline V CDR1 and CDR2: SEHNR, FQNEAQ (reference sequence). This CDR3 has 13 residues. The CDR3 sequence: CASTLMGNEKLFF. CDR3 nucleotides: TGTGCCAGCACCTTAATGGGGAATGAAAAACTGTTTTTT.

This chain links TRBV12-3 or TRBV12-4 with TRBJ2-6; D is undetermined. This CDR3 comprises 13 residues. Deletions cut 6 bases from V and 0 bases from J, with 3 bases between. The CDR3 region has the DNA TGTGCCAGCAGGGACTCTGGGGCCAACGTCCTGACTTTC. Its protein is CASRDSGANVLTF.

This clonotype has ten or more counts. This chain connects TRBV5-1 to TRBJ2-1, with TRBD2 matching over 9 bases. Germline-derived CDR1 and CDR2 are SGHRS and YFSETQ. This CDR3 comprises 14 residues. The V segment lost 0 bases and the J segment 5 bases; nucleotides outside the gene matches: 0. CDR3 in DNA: TGCGCCAGCAGCTTGGGACTAGCGGACAATGAGCAGTTCTTC. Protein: CASSLGLADNEQFF. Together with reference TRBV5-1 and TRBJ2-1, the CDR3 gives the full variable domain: KAGVTQTPRYLIKTRGQQVTLSCSPISGHRSVSWYQQTPGQGLQFLFEYFSETQRNKGNFPGRFSGRQFSNSRSEMNVSTLELGDSALYLCASSLGLADNEQFFGPGTRLTVL.